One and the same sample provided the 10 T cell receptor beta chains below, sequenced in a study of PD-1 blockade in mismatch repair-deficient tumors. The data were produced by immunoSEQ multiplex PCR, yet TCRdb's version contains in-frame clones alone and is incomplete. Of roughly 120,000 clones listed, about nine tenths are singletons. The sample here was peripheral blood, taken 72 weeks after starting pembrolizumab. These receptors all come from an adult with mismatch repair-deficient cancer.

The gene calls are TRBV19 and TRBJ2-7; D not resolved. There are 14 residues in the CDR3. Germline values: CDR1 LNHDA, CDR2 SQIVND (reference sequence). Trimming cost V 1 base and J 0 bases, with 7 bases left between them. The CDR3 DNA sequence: TGTGCCAGTAGTATAGCCGTGAGCTCCTACGAGCAGTACTTC. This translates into CASSIAVSSYEQYF.

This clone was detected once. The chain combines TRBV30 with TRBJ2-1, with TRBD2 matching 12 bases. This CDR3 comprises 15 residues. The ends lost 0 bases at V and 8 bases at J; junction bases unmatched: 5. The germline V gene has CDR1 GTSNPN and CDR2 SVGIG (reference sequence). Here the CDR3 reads CAWSVGSSGRDEQFF. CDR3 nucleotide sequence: TGTGCCTGGAGTGTAGGGTCTAGCGGGAGGGATGAGCAGTTCTTC.

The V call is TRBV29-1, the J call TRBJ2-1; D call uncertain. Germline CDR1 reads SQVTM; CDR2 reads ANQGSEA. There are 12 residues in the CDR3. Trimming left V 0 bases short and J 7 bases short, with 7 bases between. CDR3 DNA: TGCAGCGTTGAAGAGGTCGAGAATGAGCAGTTCTTC. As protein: CSVEEVENEQFF.

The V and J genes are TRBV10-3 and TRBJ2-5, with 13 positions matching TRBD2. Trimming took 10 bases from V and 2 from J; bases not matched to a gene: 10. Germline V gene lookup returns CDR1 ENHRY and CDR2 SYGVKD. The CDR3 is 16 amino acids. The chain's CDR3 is CATAGTSGATQETQYF. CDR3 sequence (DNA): TGTGCCACCGCCGGGACTAGCGGGGCCACACAAGAGACCCAGTACTTC.

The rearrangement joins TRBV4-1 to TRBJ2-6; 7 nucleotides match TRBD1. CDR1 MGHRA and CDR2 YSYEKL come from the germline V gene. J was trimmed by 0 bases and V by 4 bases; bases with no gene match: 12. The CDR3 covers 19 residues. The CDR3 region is CASSRRWDSPSSGANVLTF. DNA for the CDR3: TGCGCCAGCAGCCGCCGATGGGACAGCCCGAGCTCTGGGGCCAACGTCCTGACTTTC.

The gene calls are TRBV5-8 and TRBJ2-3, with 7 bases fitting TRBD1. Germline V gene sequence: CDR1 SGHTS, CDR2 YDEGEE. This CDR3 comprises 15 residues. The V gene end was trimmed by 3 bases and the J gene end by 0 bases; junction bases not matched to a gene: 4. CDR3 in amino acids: CASSSTGISTDTQYF. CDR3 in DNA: TGTGCCAGCAGCTCGACAGGGATTAGCACAGATACGCAGTATTTT.

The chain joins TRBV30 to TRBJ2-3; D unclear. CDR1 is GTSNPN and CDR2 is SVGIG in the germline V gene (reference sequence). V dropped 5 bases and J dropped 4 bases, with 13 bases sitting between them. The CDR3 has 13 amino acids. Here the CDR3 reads CAWAPGSSDTQYF. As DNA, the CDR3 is TGTGCCTGGGCCCCCGGCTCGTCAGATACGCAGTATTTT.

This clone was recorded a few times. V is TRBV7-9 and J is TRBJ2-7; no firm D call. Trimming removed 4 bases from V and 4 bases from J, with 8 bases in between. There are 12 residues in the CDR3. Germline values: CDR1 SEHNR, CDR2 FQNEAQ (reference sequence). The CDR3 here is CASSSYLYEQYF. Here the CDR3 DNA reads TGTGCCAGCAGCTCCTACCTGTACGAGCAGTACTTC.

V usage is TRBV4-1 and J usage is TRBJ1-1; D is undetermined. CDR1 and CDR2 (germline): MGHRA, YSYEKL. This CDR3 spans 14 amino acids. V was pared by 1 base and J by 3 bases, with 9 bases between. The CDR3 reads CASSQVGSYTEAFF. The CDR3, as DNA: TGCGCCAGCAGCCAAGTGGGCAGCTACACTGAAGCTTTCTTT.

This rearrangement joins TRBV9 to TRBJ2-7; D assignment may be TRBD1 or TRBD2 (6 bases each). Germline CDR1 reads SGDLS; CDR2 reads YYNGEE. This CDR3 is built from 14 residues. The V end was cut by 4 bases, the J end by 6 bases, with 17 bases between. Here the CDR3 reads CASSPRGGPLEQYF. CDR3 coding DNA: TGTGCCAGCAGCCCCCGAGGGGGGCCTCTCGAGCAGTACTTC. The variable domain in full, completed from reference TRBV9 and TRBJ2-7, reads DSGVTQTPKHLITATGQRVTLRCSPRSGDLSVYWYQQSLDQGLQFLIQYYNGEERAKGNILERFSAQQFPDLHSELNLSSLELGDSALYFCASSPRGGPLEQYFGPGTRLTVT.